Each of the 17 T cell receptor beta chains below was sequenced from the same sample in a study of T cells in Graves' hyperthyroidism and ophthalmopathy. Template material for amplifying TCR beta CDR3 regions consisted of RNA transcripts. The HTBI primer set served for first-round RT-PCR of the TCR CDR3. TCRdb itself ran the multiplex PCR reads through MiXCR, one entry per CDR3 protein. This sample has about 720,000 distinct CDR3 sequences, with roughly 20% found just once. Sequencing input: blood. The origin of the receptors is a woman aged 50 to 65 with Graves' hyperthyroidism that later progressed to Graves' ophthalmopathy.

V usage is TRBV11-1 and J usage is TRBJ2-1, with 7 positions matching TRBD2. This CDR3 is built from 15 residues. CDR1 and CDR2 from the germline V gene are SGHAT and FQDESV (reference sequence). V was pared by 5 bases and J by 3 bases, with 7 bases of the junction left unmatched. The CDR3 coding sequence is TGTGCCAGCAGCGTAACGGGGAGGGTCTACAATGAGCAGTTCTTC. Its translation is CASSVTGRVYNEQFF.

The table lists this clonotype with a few counts. The V call is TRBV27, the J call TRBJ1-5; no clear D gene. The CDR3 runs 13 residues. V lost 2 bases and J 4 bases, leaving 6 bases between the germline ends. In germline, CDR1 is MNHEY, CDR2 SMNVEV (reference sequence). The CDR3 nucleotides are TGTGCCAGCAGTTTAGCCATGAATCAGCCCCAGCATTTT. Encoded protein: CASSLAMNQPQHF.

This clonotype occurred many times. The V gene is TRBV7-3, the J gene TRBJ2-7, with 10 bases matching TRBD2. V gave up 2 bases and J gave up 3 bases; unmatched junction bases: 4. CDR1 and CDR2 (germline): SGHTA, FQGTGA. CDR3 length equals 15 residues. CDR3 sequence reads: CASSLERGGLYEQYF. The CDR3 nucleotides are TGTGCCAGCAGCTTAGAGCGGGGGGGCCTCTACGAGCAGTACTTC.

The chain has TRBV7-9 and TRBJ2-1, with D uncertain. This CDR3 comprises 10 residues. CDR1 and CDR2 (germline): SEHNR, FQNEAQ (reference sequence). V lost 0 bases and J 10 bases, leaving 1 base between the germline ends. The DNA for the CDR3 is TGTGCCAGCAGCTTAGCGGAGCAGTTCTTC. Residues: CASSLAEQFF.

The sample holds a few counts of this clonotype. The chain employs TRBV15 and TRBJ1-2; D gene uncertain. Trimming shortened V by 0 bases and J by 7 bases, and 12 bases separated the two germline ends. The CDR3 extends over 14 amino acids. Per germline, CDR1 LNHNV and CDR2 YYDKDF (reference sequence). The CDR3 bases are TGTGCCACCAGCAGAGATGTCCTCGGCCCTGGCTACACCTTC. Translation: CATSRDVLGPGYTF.

This clonotype was detected a few times. The J gene is TRBJ1-5, the V gene TRBV6-2 or TRBV6-3; no reliable D call. V dropped 2 bases and J dropped 7 bases, with 6 bases sitting between them. The CDR3 runs to 12 residues. CDR1 is MNHEY, CDR2 SVGEGT, per germline. In DNA form, the CDR3 reads TGTGCCAGCAGTTACGGAGGGCAGCCCCAGCATTTT. This gives the protein CASSYGGQPQHF.

The CDR3 is CASSAFQGQKLFF. In DNA, the CDR3 is TGTGCCAGCAGCGCCTTTCAGGGTCAAAAACTGTTTTTT. The genes are TRBV9 and TRBJ1-4; possibly TRBD1 for D (5 bases). The CDR3 consists of 13 residues. The germline gives CDR1 SGDLS, CDR2 YYNGEE. Trimming cost V 3 bases and J 9 bases, with 12 bases left between them.

This clonotype was counted at least ten times. The chain combines TRBV15 with TRBJ1-1; no reliable D call. Per the germline V gene, CDR1 is LNHNV and CDR2 is YYDKDF (reference sequence). V was clipped by 5 bases and J by 3 bases, with 19 bases between them. The CDR3 runs 16 residues. CDR3 in DNA: TGTGCCACCAGCGCCGTACTGGGGATTGTAGACACTGAAGCTTTCTTT. This gives the protein CATSAVLGIVDTEAFF. The full variable domain, with the rest looked up from reference TRBV15 and TRBJ1-1, is DAMVIQNPRYQVTQFGKPVTLSCSQTLNHNVMYWYQQKSSQAPKLLFHYYDKDFNNEADTPDNFQSRRPNTSFCFLDIRSPGLGDTAMYLCATSAVLGIVDTEAFFGQGTRLTVV.

This clonotype has a handful of counts. The CDR3 region is CASSYSPAGAGEKLFF. CDR3 bases: TGTGCCAGCAGTTACTCCCCGGCAGGGGCGGGGGAAAAACTGTTTTTT. This chain joins TRBV6-5 and TRBJ1-4; possible D gene TRBD1, 6 bases. Trimming took off 0 bases at V and 8 bases at J, with 16 bases between the two ends. The germline CDR1 and CDR2 sequences are MNHEY and SVGAGI. This CDR3 is built from 16 residues.

This clonotype was counted many times. The rearrangement joins TRBV12-3 or TRBV12-4 to TRBJ1-2, with a weak D call TRBD1 (5 bases). The CDR3 loop spans 12 amino acids. The germline V and J ends were trimmed by 4 bases and 8 bases, with 11 bases remaining between them. In nucleotides, the CDR3 is TGTGCCAGCAGTTCCCCAAGGGGCGGCTACACCTTC. Translation gives CASSSPRGGYTF.

This clonotype appeared many times. The chain joins TRBV27 to TRBJ2-2; 7 positions match TRBD1. This CDR3 has 15 amino acids. Looked up from germline, CDR1 is MNHEY and CDR2 is SMNVEV (reference sequence). Trimming cost V 1 base and J 4 bases; bases outside gene matches: 3. The CDR3 bases are TGTGCCAGCAGTTTATTTGACAGGGCCACCGGGGAGCTGTTTTTT. It yields the protein CASSLFDRATGELFF.

There are a few counts of this clonotype. V usage is TRBV2 and J usage is TRBJ2-7; a possible D gene is TRBD1 (7 bases). Germline CDR1 is SNHLY and CDR2 is FYNNEI. This CDR3 is 13 amino acids long. V lost 7 bases, J lost 6 bases, and 16 bases lay in between. CDR3: CASTIDRDSEQYF. For the CDR3, the DNA is TGTGCCAGCACCATAGACAGGGACTCCGAGCAGTACTTC.

The chain uses TRBV19 and TRBJ1-4, with TRBD1 matching over 8 bases. Germline V gene data show CDR1 as LNHDA and CDR2 as SQIVND (reference sequence). With V trimmed by 6 bases and J by 4 bases, 7 bases remained unmatched. CDR3 length equals 15 residues. CDR3: CASSHGQGRNEKLFF. The CDR3 DNA is TGTGCCAGTAGCCACGGACAGGGTCGTAATGAAAAACTGTTTTTT.

The chain carries TRBV10-2 and TRBJ1-2, with 7 bases aligning to TRBD1. This CDR3 has 14 residues. The germline gives CDR1 WSHSY, CDR2 SAAADI. Trimming cost V 2 bases and J 6 bases; bases outside gene matches: 6. This chain's CDR3 is CASSEDRVGDGYTF. The DNA for the CDR3 is TGCGCCAGCAGTGAGGACAGGGTTGGCGATGGCTACACCTTC.

The chain uses TRBV12-3 or TRBV12-4 and TRBJ2-3; 7 positions agree with TRBD1. CDR3 length: 15 amino acids. The trim removed 6 bases at V and 0 bases at J, leaving 6 bases unmatched. CDR3: CASRYRGVSTDTQYF. CDR3 nucleotides: TGTGCCAGCAGGTACAGGGGAGTTAGCACAGATACGCAGTATTTT.

This clonotype was seen at least ten times. This chain uses TRBV2 with TRBJ2-6; no definite D call. Trimming shortened V by 4 bases and J by 1 base, and 5 bases separated the two germline ends. Germline V lookup: CDR1 SNHLY, CDR2 FYNNEI. There are 14 residues in the CDR3. The chain's CDR3 is CASSVGSGANVLTF. DNA of the CDR3: TGTGCCAGCAGTGTGGGTTCTGGGGCCAACGTCCTGACTTTC.

This chain connects TRBV6-1 to TRBJ2-5; TRBD2 matches at 14 bases. The germline V gene encodes CDR1 MNHNS and CDR2 SASEGT. Trimming cost V 5 bases and J 4 bases; bases outside gene matches: 6. The length of the CDR3 is 16 residues. CDR3 sequence: CASSPRLAGGRETQYF. Written as DNA, the CDR3 is TGTGCCAGCAGTCCCCGACTAGCGGGGGGGAGAGAGACCCAGTACTTC.